The sequence of this T cell receptor beta chain was determined in a study of post-analysis software for immune sequencing data. Study information: Relapsing-remitting, secondary progressive and progressive-relapsing courses of multiple sclerosis were included. General observations from the study: Strong co-clustering by F measure was evident for samples that had been prepared in the same batch. Included in a set of roughly 5 TRBV segments more frequent in patients than controls were TRBV5-6, TRBV5-1 and TRBV20-1.

Researchers reported that TCR beta cDNA libraries carried unique molecular identifiers. Via MiXCR, TCRdb re-called the PCR reads, giving one row per CDR3 protein. Counted here are hundreds of thousands of distinct CDR3 sequences, 44% occurring once; the ten biggest clones make up over 1.5%. A remark on this clonotype: Its target is unknown.

Germline CDR1 is SGHRS and CDR2 is YFSETQ. This CDR3 comprises 13 residues. V lost 2 bases to trimming and J lost 9 bases, with 14 bases between them. Material: blood. This receptor was taken from a girl between 5 and 17 years old with multiple sclerosis. The chain joins TRBV5-1 to TRBJ1-2; D is ambiguous. The CDR3 spells CASSFGERDSYTF. In DNA, the CDR3 is TGCGCCAGCAGCTTCGGGGAGCGGGATAGCTACACCTTC. Looking up the rest from reference TRBV5-1 and TRBJ1-2 gives the full variable domain: KAGVTQTPRYLIKTRGQQVTLSCSPISGHRSVSWYQQTPGQGLQFLFEYFSETQRNKGNFPGRFSGRQFSNSRSEMNVSTLELGDSALYLCASSFGERDSYTFGSGTRLTVV.